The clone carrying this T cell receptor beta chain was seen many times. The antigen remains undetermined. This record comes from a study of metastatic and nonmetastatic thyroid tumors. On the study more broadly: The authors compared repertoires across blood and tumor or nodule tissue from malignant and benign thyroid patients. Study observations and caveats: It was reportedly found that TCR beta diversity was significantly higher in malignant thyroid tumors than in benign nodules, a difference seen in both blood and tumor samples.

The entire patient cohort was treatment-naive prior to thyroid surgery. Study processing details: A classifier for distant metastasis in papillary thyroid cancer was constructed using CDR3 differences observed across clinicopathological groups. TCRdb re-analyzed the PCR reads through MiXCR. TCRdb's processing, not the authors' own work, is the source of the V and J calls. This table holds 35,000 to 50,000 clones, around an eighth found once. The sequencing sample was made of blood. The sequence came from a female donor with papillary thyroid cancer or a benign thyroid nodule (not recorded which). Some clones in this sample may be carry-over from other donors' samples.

CDR3 sequence: CASRLDPLREQYF. The CDR3 bases are TGTGCCAGCAGGTTAGACCCACTCCGGGAGCAGTACTTC. The chain recombines TRBV6-1 with TRBJ2-7; D unresolved. Deletions cut 6 bases from V and 7 bases from J, with 16 bases between. This CDR3 contains 13 residues. Germline-derived CDR1 and CDR2 are MNHNS and SASEGT.